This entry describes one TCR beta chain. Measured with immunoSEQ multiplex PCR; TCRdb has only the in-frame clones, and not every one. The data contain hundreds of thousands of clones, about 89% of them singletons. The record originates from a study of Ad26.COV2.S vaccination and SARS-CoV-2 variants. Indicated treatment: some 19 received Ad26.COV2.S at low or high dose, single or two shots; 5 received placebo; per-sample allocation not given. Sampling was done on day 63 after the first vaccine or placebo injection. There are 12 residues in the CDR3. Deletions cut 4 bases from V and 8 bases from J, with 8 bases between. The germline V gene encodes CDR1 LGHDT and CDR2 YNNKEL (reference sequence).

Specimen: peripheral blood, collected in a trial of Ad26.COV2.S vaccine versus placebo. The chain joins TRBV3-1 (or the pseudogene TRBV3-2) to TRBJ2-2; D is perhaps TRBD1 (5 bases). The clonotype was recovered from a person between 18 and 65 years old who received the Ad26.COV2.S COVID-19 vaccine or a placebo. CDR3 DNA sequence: TGTGCCAGCAGCCGGCAGGGAGGGGAGCTGTTTTTT. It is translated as CASSRQGGELFF.